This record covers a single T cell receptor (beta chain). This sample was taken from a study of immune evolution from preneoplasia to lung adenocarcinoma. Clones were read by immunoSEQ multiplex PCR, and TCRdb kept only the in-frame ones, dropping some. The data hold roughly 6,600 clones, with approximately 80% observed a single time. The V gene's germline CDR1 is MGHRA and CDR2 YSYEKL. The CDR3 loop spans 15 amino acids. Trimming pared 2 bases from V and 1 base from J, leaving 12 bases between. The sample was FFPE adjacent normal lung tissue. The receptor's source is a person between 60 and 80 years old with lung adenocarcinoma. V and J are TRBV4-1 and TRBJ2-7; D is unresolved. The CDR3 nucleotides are TGCGCCAGCAGCCAACCCGGTGGATTATCCTACGAGCAGTACTTC. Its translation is CASSQPGGLSYEQYF.